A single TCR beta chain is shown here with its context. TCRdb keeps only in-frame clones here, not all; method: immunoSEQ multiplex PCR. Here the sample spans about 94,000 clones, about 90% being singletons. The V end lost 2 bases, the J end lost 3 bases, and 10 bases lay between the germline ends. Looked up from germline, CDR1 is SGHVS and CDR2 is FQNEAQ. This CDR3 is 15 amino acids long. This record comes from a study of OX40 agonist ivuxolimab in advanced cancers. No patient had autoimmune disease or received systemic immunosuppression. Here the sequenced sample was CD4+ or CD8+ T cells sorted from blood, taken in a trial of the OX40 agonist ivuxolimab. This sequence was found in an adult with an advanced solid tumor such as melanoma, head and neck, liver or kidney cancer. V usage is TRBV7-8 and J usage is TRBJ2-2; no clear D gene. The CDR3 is CASSLIVGYTGELFF. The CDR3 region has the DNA TGTGCCAGCAGCTTAATTGTTGGGTACACCGGGGAGCTGTTTTTT.